This T cell receptor beta chain derives from a study of T cell responses to AZD1222 COVID-19 vaccine. Assay: immunoSEQ multiplex PCR; the TCRdb copy retains only in-frame clones and omits some. Here the sample spans 100,000 or so clones, approximately 96% being singletons. For this clone: Its antigen is as yet unknown.

Study-level findings and limits: The donors showed a predominance of white British ancestry and of females, with possible underestimation of clonal diversity. Spike-spanning, vaccine-associated CD4 TCRs were dominant at 160-218 and 743-854. No repertoire was sampled before or during the peak T cell response, only after it. The number of AZD1222 recipients seropositive at baseline was only 6 or 7.

CDR1 is LGHDT, CDR2 YNNKEL, per germline (reference sequence). Trimming cost V 5 bases and J 0 bases, with 17 bases left between them. This CDR3 is built from 17 residues. The V call is TRBV3-1 (or the pseudogene TRBV3-2), the J call TRBJ1-3; no clear D gene. This TCR came from an adult in good health. Sequenced material: peripheral blood, taken on day 0 of AZD1222 vaccination. The CDR3 spells CASSYVISGASGNTIYF. The DNA of the CDR3 is TGTGCCAGCAGCTATGTCATCTCAGGTGCCTCTGGAAACACCATATATTTT.